The 17 T cell receptor beta chains presented below share a single source sample, sequenced in a study of CD8 T cells in ankylosing spondylitis. General study results and limits: Blood from ankylosing spondylitis patients appeared to carry a characteristic roughly eight-variant TCR beta motif.

TCRdb itself ran the 5' RACE reads through MiXCR, one entry per CDR3 protein. The table records roughly 670,000 distinct CDR3 sequences, around 19% of them present only once. Their antigens are not known. Sequencing was done on a sample of blood, either unsorted or a sorted T cell fraction (not recorded which). These receptors were taken from a male donor with ankylosing spondylitis.

This clonotype was detected only a few times. The rearrangement joins TRBV6-1 to TRBJ2-2; 7 bases are a match to TRBD1. Germline loops: CDR1 MNHNS, CDR2 SASEGT. This CDR3 comprises 14 residues. The ends lost 8 bases at V and 6 bases at J; junction bases unmatched: 9. In DNA, the CDR3 is TGTGCCAGCGTCTGGGCAGGGGGTTCCGGGGAGCTGTTTTTT. As protein: CASVWAGGSGELFF.

The chain links TRBV29-1 to TRBJ2-3; no clear D gene. This CDR3 contains 14 residues. Trimming shortened V by 6 bases and J by 4 bases, and 17 bases separated the two germline ends. Per the germline V gene, CDR1 is SQVTM and CDR2 is ANQGSEA. The CDR3 DNA reads as TGCAGCGTCCTAACTGACCTAGAGGCAGATACGCAGTATTTT. The encoded protein is CSVLTDLEADTQYF.

Here the CDR3 reads CASSLTTGTQYF. In nucleotides, the CDR3 is TGTGCCAGCAGCCTCACTACAGGGACTCAGTACTTC. The genes are TRBV11-3 and TRBJ2-7; D may be TRBD1 or TRBD2 (6 bases each). There are 12 residues in the CDR3. The V end lost 5 bases, the J end lost 10 bases, and 15 bases lay between the germline ends. The germline CDR1 and CDR2 sequences are SGHNT and YENEEA.

In its sample, this clonotype was seen many times. The V and J genes are TRBV12-3 or TRBV12-4 and TRBJ2-3; D is undetermined. Trimming shortened V by 3 bases and J by 2 bases, and 9 bases separated the two germline ends. This CDR3 comprises 14 residues. The CDR3 DNA reads as TGTGCCAGCAGTTTGGGTACTAACACAGATACGCAGTATTTT. Its protein is CASSLGTNTDTQYF.

This clonotype was counted a few times. This chain uses TRBV7-9 with TRBJ2-1; 15 positions match TRBD2. Trimming at V came to 3 bases and at J to 9 bases, leaving 6 bases not matched to a gene. The CDR3 runs 16 residues. Germline loops: CDR1 SEHNR, CDR2 FQNEAQ (reference sequence). In DNA form, the CDR3 reads TGTGCCAGCAGCTTTTGGACTAGCGGGAGGGCGGCTGAGCAGTTCTTC. This codes for CASSFWTSGRAAEQFF. The complete variable domain, with remaining parts taken from reference TRBV7-9 and TRBJ2-1, reads DTGVSQNPRHKITKRGQNVTFRCDPISEHNRLYWYRQTLGQGPEFLTYFQNEAQLEKSRLLSDRFSAERPKGSFSTLEIQRTEQGDSAMYLCASSFWTSGRAAEQFFGPGTRLTVL.

The chain uses TRBV20-1 and TRBJ2-3, with TRBD1 matching over 8 bases. This CDR3 has 15 amino acids. The V gene's germline CDR1 is DFQATT and CDR2 SNEGSKA (reference sequence). V dropped 1 base and J dropped 9; count of bases not matched to a gene: 12. CDR3 nucleotide sequence: TGCAGTGCTAGAGTTTGGACAGGGAGTCAGAAGACGCAGTATTTT. This encodes CSARVWTGSQKTQYF.

This rearrangement joins TRBV12-3 or TRBV12-4 to TRBJ2-5; D remains ambiguous. This CDR3 spans 13 amino acids. V was trimmed by 2 bases and J by 5 bases, leaving 9 bases between them. The DNA for the CDR3 is TGTGCCAGCAGTTTATCAGCTTGGGAGACCCAGTACTTC. This gives the protein CASSLSAWETQYF.

This clonotype occurred a few times. This chain links TRBV7-6 with TRBJ2-1; tentatively, D is TRBD2 (7 bases). Per the germline V gene, CDR1 is SGHVS and CDR2 is FNYEAQ. This CDR3 comprises 17 residues. V lost 3 bases and J 0 bases, leaving 15 bases between the germline ends. CDR3 amino acids: CASSLGGGGNSYNEQFF. CDR3 in DNA: TGTGCCAGCAGCTTGGGGGGAGGGGGGAACTCCTACAATGAGCAGTTCTTC.

This clonotype occurred a few times. The chain employs TRBV7-6 and TRBJ2-7; 10 nucleotides agree with TRBD1. The CDR3 sequence is 14 residues long. Germline V gene lookup returns CDR1 SGHVS and CDR2 FNYEAQ. Trimming cost V 4 bases and J 4 bases; bases outside gene matches: 4. CDR3: CASSSGTGEYEQYF. The DNA of the CDR3 is TGTGCCAGCAGCTCCGGGACAGGGGAGTACGAGCAGTACTTC.

CDR3 sequence: CSARDHRTSYNEQFF. The CDR3, as DNA: TGCAGTGCTAGAGACCACCGGACCTCCTACAATGAGCAGTTCTTC. The chain couples TRBV20-1 to TRBJ2-1; D is ambiguous. Between the trimmed V and J ends, which lost 0 bases and 0 bases, there was a span of 9 bases. Germline V gene lookup returns CDR1 DFQATT and CDR2 SNEGSKA (reference sequence). CDR3 length equals 15 residues.

The rearrangement uses TRBV10-3 and TRBJ2-5, with 10 bases matching TRBD2. The CDR3 loop spans 17 amino acids. CDR1 is ENHRY and CDR2 is SYGVKD in the germline V gene. V lost 3 bases and J lost 1; bases outside the gene matches: 8. The CDR3 here is CAISDQGLAEIQETQYF. For the CDR3, the DNA is TGTGCCATCAGTGATCAAGGACTAGCGGAGATCCAAGAGACCCAGTACTTC.

The gene calls are TRBV28 and TRBJ2-3; 9 positions agree with TRBD2. CDR3 length: 16 amino acids. Looked up from germline, CDR1 is MDHEN and CDR2 is SYDVKM. Trimming took 0 bases from V and 2 from J; bases not matched to a gene: 3. The DNA of the CDR3 is TGTGCCAGCAGTTTATGGGCGGGAGGGATCACAGATACGCAGTATTTT. It specifies CASSLWAGGITDTQYF.

This clonotype has only one observation. The V call is TRBV28, the J call TRBJ2-1; D is unclear. Deletions cut 3 bases from V and 7 bases from J, with 10 bases between. This CDR3 region has 13 residues. Germline V gene sequence: CDR1 MDHEN, CDR2 SYDVKM. The CDR3 reads CASSFPTRNEQFF. The DNA for the CDR3 is TGTGCCAGCAGTTTCCCGACACGGAATGAGCAGTTCTTC.

This clonotype was counted between two and nine times. V and J are TRBV20-1 and TRBJ2-1, with 12 positions matching TRBD2. The CDR3 runs to 17 residues. CDR1 DFQATT and CDR2 SNEGSKA come from the germline V gene (reference sequence). Losses at the gene ends were 2 bases for V and 1 base for J; bases not matched to a gene: 6. CDR3 region: CSARRTSGTGSYNEQFF. CDR3 in DNA: TGCAGTGCTAGACGGACTAGCGGGACAGGATCCTACAATGAGCAGTTCTTC.

The sample holds a few counts of this clonotype. The chain uses TRBV5-1 and TRBJ2-7, with 11 nucleotides matching TRBD2. V lost 4 bases and J lost 3; bases outside the gene matches: 9. The CDR3 has 16 residues. Germline V CDR1 and CDR2: SGHRS, YFSETQ. The CDR3 protein is CASSAVTSGMFYEQYF. CDR3 sequence (DNA): TGCGCCAGCAGCGCGGTGACTAGCGGGATGTTCTACGAGCAGTACTTC. Together with reference TRBV5-1 and TRBJ2-7, the CDR3 gives the full variable domain: KAGVTQTPRYLIKTRGQQVTLSCSPISGHRSVSWYQQTPGQGLQFLFEYFSETQRNKGNFPGRFSGRQFSNSRSEMNVSTLELGDSALYLCASSAVTSGMFYEQYFGPGTRLTVT.

This chain connects TRBV20-1 to TRBJ2-4; 8 bases are a match to TRBD1. Looked up from germline, CDR1 is DFQATT and CDR2 is SNEGSKA (reference sequence). The CDR3 spans 14 residues. The V and J ends lost 4 bases and 3 bases, in that order; junction bases with no gene match: 5. The CDR3 DNA sequence: TGCAGTGCTAATCGACAGGGGAACAAAAACATTCAGTACTTC. Protein product: CSANRQGNKNIQYF.

V and J are TRBV2 and TRBJ1-2, with D unclear. The CDR3 is made up of 12 amino acids. The germline gives CDR1 SNHLY, CDR2 FYNNEI. Trimming took 6 bases from V and 4 from J, leaving 9 bases between them. The CDR3 protein is CASREVVYGYTF. The DNA for the CDR3 is TGTGCCAGCAGAGAGGTGGTCTATGGCTACACCTTC.